Each of the 13 T cell receptor beta chains below was sequenced from the same sample in a study of blood T cell repertoires in COVID-19. Measured with immunoSEQ multiplex PCR; TCRdb has only the in-frame clones, and not every one. The sample comprises about 48,000 clones, about 83% of which are singletons, and about 5.2% rests with the top ten. The sequencing sample was made of peripheral blood. These receptors were collected from a human donor in a cohort sampled during active COVID-19.

The chain employs TRBV12-3 or TRBV12-4 and TRBJ2-7, with D possibly being TRBD1 (5 bases). Between the trimmed V and J ends, which lost 2 bases and 4 bases, there was a span of 6 bases. The CDR3 is 12 residues long. CDR3 in DNA: TGTGCCAGCAGTTTAAACAGGTACGAGCAGTACTTC. Encoded protein: CASSLNRYEQYF.

V usage is TRBV7-2 and J usage is TRBJ2-1; 8 bases are a match to TRBD2. The CDR3 is 17 amino acids. The trim removed 2 bases at V and 7 bases at J, leaving 13 bases unmatched. CDR1 and CDR2 (germline): SGHTA, FQGNSA. CDR3 sequence: CASSLPTLAGRRNEQFF. DNA of the CDR3: TGTGCCAGCAGCTTACCCACTTTAGCGGGGCGGAGGAATGAGCAGTTCTTC.

The genes are TRBV11-2 and TRBJ2-5, with D maybe TRBD1 (6 bases). Germline V lookup: CDR1 SGHAT, CDR2 FQNNGV. The CDR3 loop spans 13 amino acids. V lost 5 bases, J lost 5 bases, and 12 bases lay in between. The CDR3 loop reads CASSRGTSETQYF. In nucleotides, the CDR3 is TGTGCCAGCAGCCGTGGGACATCTGAGACCCAGTACTTC.

The chain carries TRBV6-5 and TRBJ2-2, with D unclear. Between the trimmed V and J ends, which lost 0 bases and 5 bases, there was a span of 7 bases. The CDR3 contains 14 residues. CDR1 MNHEY and CDR2 SVGAGI come from the germline V gene. CDR3 bases: TGTGCCAGCAGTTACTCGAGGTTTACCGGGGAGCTGTTTTTT. Its translation: CASSYSRFTGELFF.

This clone was detected only once. The rearrangement joins TRBV7-3 to TRBJ2-1; D is possibly TRBD2 (5 bases). CDR3 size: 13 residues. From germline, CDR1 is SGHTA and CDR2 FQGTGA. V gave up 0 bases and J gave up 9 bases, with 9 bases separating them. The CDR3 DNA reads TGTGCCAGCAGCTTAACCCGGACTGGTGAGCAGTTCTTC. Translation: CASSLTRTGEQFF.

In its sample, this clone was seen a few times. In DNA, the CDR3 is TGTGCCAGCAGTTCCTCGGGTCAGCCCCAGCATTTT. Translation: CASSSSGQPQHF. V and J are TRBV27 and TRBJ1-5; D not resolved. CDR3 length: 12 amino acids. CDR1 is MNHEY, CDR2 SMNVEV, per germline (reference sequence). Trimming took 4 bases from V and 6 from J, leaving 7 bases between them.

The rearrangement uses TRBV1 and TRBJ2-7; the D segment call TRBD1 is taken from the table without a DNA check. TRBV1 is flagged as a pseudogene. CDR3 size: 15 residues. This CDR3 reads CTSSQEGRGSYEQYF. In DNA form, the CDR3 reads TGCACCAGCAGCCAAGAGGGCAGGGGCTCCTACGAGCAGTACTTC.

The V gene is TRBV13, the J gene TRBJ2-2; weak D call: TRBD2 (6 bases). Trimming took off 5 bases at V and 8 bases at J, with 18 bases between the two ends. The germline V gene has CDR1 PRHDT and CDR2 FYEKMQ (reference sequence). This CDR3 is 15 amino acids long. The CDR3 region has the DNA TGTGCCAGCAGCCTTCGACTAGGCCTTGGAGGGGAGCTGTTTTTT. Amino acid sequence: CASSLRLGLGGELFF.

The genes are TRBV2 and TRBJ2-7; a possible D gene is TRBD1 (6 bases). The germline gives CDR1 SNHLY, CDR2 FYNNEI. The CDR3 is 13 residues long. V was pared by 4 bases and J by 3 bases, with 10 bases between. CDR3 DNA sequence: TGTGCCAGCAGTGTGGTACAGGGCTACGAGCAGTACTTC. This translates into CASSVVQGYEQYF.

The DNA for the CDR3 is TGTGCCAGCAGCTTGTACGGGGAGCCAACAGATACGCAGTATTTT. This translates into CASSLYGEPTDTQYF. This sequence joins TRBV5-4 and TRBJ2-3; D possibly corresponds to TRBD2 (5 bases). This CDR3 comprises 15 residues. Trimming cost V 1 base and J 3 bases, with 12 bases left between them. The germline CDR1 and CDR2 sequences are SGHNT and YYREEE (reference sequence).

The chain couples TRBV24-1 to TRBJ1-1; possibly TRBD1 for D (5 bases). Germline values: CDR1 KGHDR, CDR2 SFDVKD. V lost 6 bases to trimming and J lost 0 bases, with 13 bases between them. This CDR3 region has 15 residues. The CDR3 coding sequence is TGTGCCACCAGTTCAGGGTCGGGCTTGAACACTGAAGCTTTCTTT. It encodes CATSSGSGLNTEAFF.

This chain uses TRBV7-8 with TRBJ2-7; TRBD1 aligns across 8 bases. The V gene's germline CDR1 is SGHVS and CDR2 FQNEAQ. The CDR3 is made up of 15 amino acids. The V and J ends lost 0 bases and 6 bases, in that order; junction bases with no gene match: 7. The DNA for the CDR3 is TGTGCCAGCAGCTTAGCCCTCGGGACAGGTGGCGAGCAGTACTTC. It is translated as CASSLALGTGGEQYF.

This rearrangement joins TRBV7-8 to TRBJ1-6; a weak D match, TRBD1 (5 bases). Trimming pared 0 bases from V and 10 bases from J, leaving 13 bases between. The CDR3 covers 15 residues. Per the germline V gene, CDR1 is SGHVS and CDR2 is FQNEAQ. The CDR3: CASSLAPGRGSPLHF. The CDR3 region has the DNA TGTGCCAGCAGCTTAGCGCCCGGAAGGGGCTCACCCCTCCACTTT.